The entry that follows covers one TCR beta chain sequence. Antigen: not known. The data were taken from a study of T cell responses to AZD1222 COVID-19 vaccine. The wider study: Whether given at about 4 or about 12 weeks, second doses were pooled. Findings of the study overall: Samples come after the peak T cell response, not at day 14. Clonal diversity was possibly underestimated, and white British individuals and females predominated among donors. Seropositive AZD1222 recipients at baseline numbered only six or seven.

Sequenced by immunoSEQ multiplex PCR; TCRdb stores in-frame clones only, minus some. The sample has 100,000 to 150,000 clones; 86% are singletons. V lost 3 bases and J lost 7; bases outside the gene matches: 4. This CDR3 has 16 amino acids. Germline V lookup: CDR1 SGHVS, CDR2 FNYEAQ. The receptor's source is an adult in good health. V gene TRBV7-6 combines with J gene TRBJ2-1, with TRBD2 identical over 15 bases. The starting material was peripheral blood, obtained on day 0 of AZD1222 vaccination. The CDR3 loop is CASSFWTSGGANEQFF. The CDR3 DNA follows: TGTGCCAGCAGCTTCTGGACTAGCGGGGGGGCGAATGAGCAGTTCTTC.